Listed below are T cell receptor beta chains from one sample, sequenced in a study of cytomegalovirus exposure and HLA in healthy donors. Profiled with immunoSEQ multiplex PCR; TCRdb holds only in-frame clones, not every one. The table lists some 150,000 clones, about 10% of them singletons, with approximately 7.5% in the top ten. Sample: PBMCs. Receptors were obtained from a middle-aged woman in good health and CMV-seropositive. CDR3s include the opening cysteine and the closing phenylalanine or tryptophan. D genes are given only for firm matches. Expanded clones get a size class; other rows say once, few or many, or leave the size out.

DNA	CDR3	J	size	D	V
TGCGCCAGCAGCTTGGGGCCAGGGGCCTACGAGCAGTACTTC	CASSLGPGAYEQYF	TRBJ2-7	NA	NA	TRBV5-1
TGTGCCAGCAGCGCCGGGACAGGGTTTAGCACAGATACGCAGTATTTT	CASSAGTGFSTDTQYF	TRBJ2-3	NA	TRBD1	TRBV25-1
TGTGCCAGCAGCTTGGGCGGGCACTCCTACGAGCAGTACTTC	CASSLGGHSYEQYF	TRBJ2-7	NA	NA	TRBV5-8
TGTGCCATCAGTGAGTCAAGGGGGCTGAATCAGCCCCAGCATTTT	CAISESRGLNQPQHF	TRBJ1-5	NA	TRBD1	TRBV10-3
TGCGCCAGCAGCCCGATTAGGCACCGACTGCCCGGGGAGCTGTTTTTT	CASSPIRHRLPGELFF	TRBJ2-2	few	NA	TRBV5-1
TGTGCCAGCAGCTTATTGACAGAGACCGAAAATAACTATGGCTACACCTTC	CASSLLTETENNYGYTF	TRBJ1-2	NA	NA	TRBV7-9
TGCGCCAGCAGCCCGATCAGTTCCTACGAGCAGTACTTC	CASSPISSYEQYF	TRBJ2-7	few	NA	TRBV5-1
TGTGCCAGCAGTGGACTAGCGGGGGGCAGCACAGATACGCAGTATTTT	CASSGLAGGSTDTQYF	TRBJ2-3	NA	TRBD2	TRBV2
TGTGCCAGCAGTGTGACTAGCGGGGGGGCCTGGAATGAGCAGTTCTTC	CASSVTSGGAWNEQFF	TRBJ2-1	NA	TRBD2	TRBV6-1
TGTGCCAGCGGGACAGGGACGTCTTTGGGCGAAAAACTGTTTTTT	CASGTGTSLGEKLFF	TRBJ1-4	few	TRBD1	TRBV6-5
TGTGCCAGCAGTGCAAAACAGGGGGCGAGCGGCTACACCTTC	CASSAKQGASGYTF	TRBJ1-2	NA	TRBD1	TRBV6-5
TGCAGTGCTAGAGCAGGGCCTGAAGCTTTCTTT	CSARAGPEAFF	TRBJ1-1	few	NA	TRBV20-1
TGTGCCAGCAGCTTGTTTGAGGGTCAGCCCCAGCATTTT	CASSLFEGQPQHF	TRBJ1-5	few	NA	TRBV5-8